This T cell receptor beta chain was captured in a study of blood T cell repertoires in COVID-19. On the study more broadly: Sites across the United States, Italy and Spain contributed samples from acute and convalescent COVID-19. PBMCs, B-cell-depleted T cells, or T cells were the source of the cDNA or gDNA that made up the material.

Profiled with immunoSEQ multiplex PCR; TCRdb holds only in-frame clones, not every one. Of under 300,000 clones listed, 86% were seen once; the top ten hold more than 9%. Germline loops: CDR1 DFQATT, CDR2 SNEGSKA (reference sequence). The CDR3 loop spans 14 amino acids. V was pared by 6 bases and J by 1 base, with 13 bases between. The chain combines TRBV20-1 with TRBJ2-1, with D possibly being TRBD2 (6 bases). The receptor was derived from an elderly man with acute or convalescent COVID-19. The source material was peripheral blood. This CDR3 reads CSASPSVSYNEQFF. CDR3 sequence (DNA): TGCAGTGCCAGTCCTAGCGTTTCCTACAATGAGCAGTTCTTC.